This T cell receptor beta chain was documented in a study of blood T cell repertoires in COVID-19. Study-wide background: Italy, Spain and the United States were the sources of the convalescent and acute COVID-19 samples. PBMCs, B-cell-depleted T cells, or T cells were the source of the cDNA or gDNA that made up the material.

In the authors' workflow: From reference gene primer amplification, estimates of nucleated cell counts were derived. Some clones are missing from TCRdb's copy, which holds only in-frame ones; the method was immunoSEQ multiplex PCR. V, J and clone size derive from that table, while D and trimming were established from the DNA sequence. The data contain about 300,000 clones, approximately 85% of them singletons. Sequenced sample: peripheral blood. This receptor was obtained from a human donor in a cohort sampled during active COVID-19.

The CDR3 bases are TGTGCCAGCAGCCAAAGGACAGTAACCTACACCTTC. Protein sequence: CASSQRTVTYTF. The chain uses TRBV3-1 (or the pseudogene TRBV3-2) and TRBJ1-2, with D possibly being TRBD1 (6 bases). The V end was cut by 2 bases, the J end by 10 bases, with 11 bases between. The CDR3 contains 12 residues. The germline gives CDR1 LGHDT, CDR2 YNNKEL (reference sequence).